This TCR beta chain was profiled in a study of metastatic and nonmetastatic thyroid tumors. This clone was seen more than once but under ten times. As handled by the study authors: A classifier of distant metastasis in papillary thyroid cancer was built from CDR3 differences (across clinicopathological groups). TCRdb called clones again from the PCR reads with MiXCR. The authors' filters were not applied to this entry. In the table there are about 6,900 clones, 25% to 30% of which are singletons. None of the patients had undergone any treatment ahead of thyroid surgery. This CDR3 has 14 residues. Per germline, CDR1 LNHDA and CDR2 SQIVND (reference sequence). Trimming at V came to 5 bases and at J to 6 bases, leaving 9 bases not matched to a gene.

Sequenced material: adjacent normal tissue. J is TRBJ2-7 and V is TRBV19; 8 nucleotides align to TRBD2. The receptor comes from a male donor with papillary thyroid cancer or a benign thyroid nodule (not recorded which). Some clones in this sample may be carry-over from other donors' samples. CDR3 region: CASSSGTSFSEQYF. For the CDR3, the DNA is TGTGCCAGTAGTTCGGGGACTAGTTTCAGCGAGCAGTACTTC.